This entry lists 26 T cell receptor beta chains sequenced from one sample in a study of T cell changes during pregnancy in multiple sclerosis. Profiled with immunoSEQ multiplex PCR; TCRdb holds only in-frame clones, not every one. The data show just over 55,000 clones, about 91% seen once. This specimen consisted of peripheral blood, obtained after pregnancy. The receptors were sampled from a female donor in good health, enrolled as a control in a pregnancy study.

The gene calls are TRBV4-1 and TRBJ1-3; D ambiguous. The CDR3 consists of 15 residues. Germline V gives CDR1 MGHRA, CDR2 YSYEKL. V dropped 4 bases and J dropped 0 bases, with 10 bases sitting between them. The CDR3 is CASSPPITSGNTIYF. In DNA form, the CDR3 reads TGCGCCAGCAGCCCGCCTATAACCTCTGGAAACACCATATATTTT.

The genes are TRBV7-2 and TRBJ2-7; 7 bases align to TRBD2. Looked up from germline, CDR1 is SGHTA and CDR2 is FQGNSA. The CDR3 has 14 residues. V lost 8 bases and J lost 4; bases outside the gene matches: 11. The chain's CDR3 is CASGPVGGPYEQYF. For the CDR3, the DNA is TGTGCCAGCGGTCCGGTGGGAGGGCCTTACGAGCAGTACTTC.

This chain connects TRBV7-6 to TRBJ1-2; D may be TRBD1 (5 bases). Deletions cut 5 bases from V and 4 bases from J, with 14 bases between. This CDR3 is 14 amino acids long. Germline lookup yields CDR1 SGHVS and CDR2 FNYEAQ. The CDR3 here is CASSPGQGGYGYTF. For the CDR3, the DNA is TGTGCCAGCAGCCCGGGGCAGGGAGGCTATGGCTACACCTTC. Full variable domain (remainder filled in from reference TRBV7-6 and TRBJ1-2): GAGVSQSPRYKVTKRGQDVALRCDPISGHVSLYWYRQALGQGPEFLTYFNYEAQQDKSGLPNDRFSAERPEGSISTLTIQRTEQRDSAMYRCASSPGQGGYGYTFGSGTRLTVV.

The chain recombines TRBV4-1 with TRBJ2-3; 8 positions match TRBD1. Germline V lookup: CDR1 MGHRA, CDR2 YSYEKL. V lost 2 bases, J lost 7 bases, and 5 bases stayed unmatched. The CDR3 is 14 amino acids. The CDR3: CASSQRQGLYTQYF. CDR3 coding DNA: TGCGCCAGCAGCCAACGACAGGGGTTATATACGCAGTATTTT.

The rearrangement links TRBV28 to TRBJ1-2, with a tentative D call TRBD1 (5 bases). Trimming removed 5 bases from V and 1 base from J, with 14 bases in between. Germline lookup yields CDR1 MDHEN and CDR2 SYDVKM. The CDR3 has 15 residues. CDR3 residues: CASSTGGVSNYGYTF. In DNA, the CDR3 is TGTGCCAGCAGTACGGGGGGTGTAAGTAACTATGGCTACACCTTC.

The chain combines TRBV6-1 with TRBJ1-1; 9 bases agree with TRBD1. Trimming at V came to 10 bases and at J to 2 bases, leaving 8 bases not matched to a gene. The CDR3 length is 14 residues. Looked up from germline, CDR1 is MNHNS and CDR2 is SASEGT. The CDR3 is CATPRDRDNTEAFF. CDR3 nucleotide sequence: TGTGCCACCCCACGGGACAGGGACAACACTGAAGCTTTCTTT.

This chain links TRBV7-2 with TRBJ2-2, with 10 nucleotides matching TRBD2. J lost 5 bases, V lost 4 bases, and 10 bases had no gene match. Germline CDR1 SGHTA, CDR2 FQGNSA. The CDR3 spans 17 residues. The CDR3 region has the DNA TGTGCCAGCAGCTCCCTAGCGGGAGATTCGAGAACCGGGGAGCTGTTTTTT. This translates into CASSSLAGDSRTGELFF.

J is TRBJ2-1 and V is TRBV12-5; TRBD1 matches at 10 bases. Germline V gene data show CDR1 as LGHNT and CDR2 as FRNRAP. V shed 5 bases, J shed 9 bases, and the junction held 7 bases outside the gene matches. CDR3 length: 14 residues. The CDR3 loop reads CASGPGTGVGEQFF. The CDR3 DNA follows: TGTGCTAGTGGTCCTGGGACAGGGGTTGGTGAGCAGTTCTTC. The complete variable domain, with remaining parts taken from reference TRBV12-5 and TRBJ2-1, reads DARVTQTPRHKVTEMGQEVTMRCQPILGHNTVFWYRQTMMQGLELLAYFRNRAPLDDSGMPKDRFSAEMPDATLATLKIQPSEPRDSAVYFCASGPGTGVGEQFFGPGTRLTVL.

This clone was observed a single time. The rearrangement links TRBV5-6 to TRBJ2-5, with a possible D match to TRBD2 (5 bases). The CDR3 contains 13 residues. Trimming stripped 2 bases from V and 4 bases from J, with 9 bases between. The germline V gene has CDR1 SGHDT and CDR2 YYEEEE. The CDR3 DNA reads TGTGCCAGCAGCTTCCCAGAGGGAGAGACCCAGTACTTC. Translating gives CASSFPEGETQYF.

The gene calls are TRBV13 and TRBJ2-4, with TRBD1 identical over 9 bases. The V and J ends lost 8 bases and 1 base, in that order; junction bases with no gene match: 0. CDR1 PRHDT and CDR2 FYEKMQ come from the germline V gene (reference sequence). The CDR3 is made up of 13 amino acids. The CDR3 DNA reads TGTGCCAGCGGGACAGGGGCCAAAAACATTCAGTACTTC. Residues: CASGTGAKNIQYF. Full variable domain (outside the CDR3, taken from reference TRBV13 and TRBJ2-4): AAGVIQSPRHLIKEKRETATLKCYPIPRHDTVYWYQQGPGQDPQFLISFYEKMQSDKGSIPDRFSAQQFSDYHSELNMSSLELGDSALYFCASGTGAKNIQYFGAGTRLSVL.

The rearrangement uses TRBV7-8 and TRBJ2-3, with D possibly being TRBD1 (5 bases). Trimming removed 3 bases at V and 9 bases at J, with 13 bases between. Germline V CDR1 and CDR2: SGHVS, FQNEAQ. CDR3 length equals 13 residues. The CDR3 DNA follows: TGTGCCAGCAGCTTCTTTGGGGCGGTGACGCAGTATTTT. This encodes CASSFFGAVTQYF.

CDR3 nucleotides: TGTGCCAGCATACTAGCGGGGGCCCGAGACACAGATACGCAGTATTTT. It codes for CASILAGARDTDTQYF. This chain connects TRBV11-2 to TRBJ2-3, with 11 nucleotides matching TRBD2. V shed 7 bases, J shed 2 bases, and the junction held 8 bases outside the gene matches. The CDR3 length is 16 residues. From germline, CDR1 is SGHAT and CDR2 FQNNGV.

V usage is TRBV9 and J usage is TRBJ1-4; the D gene is possibly TRBD1 (6 bases). Per the germline V gene, CDR1 is SGDLS and CDR2 is YYNGEE. With 5 bases removed from V and 10 bases from J, the gap between germline ends came to 15 bases. The CDR3 sequence is 13 residues long. This CDR3 reads CASSLWTEGKLFF. In DNA, the CDR3 is TGTGCCAGCAGTCTCTGGACAGAGGGAAAACTGTTTTTT.

This clone showed up just a few times. The chain carries TRBV5-6 and TRBJ1-1; TRBD1 agrees at 8 bases. With V trimmed by 0 bases and J by 3 bases, 7 bases remained unmatched. The CDR3 sequence is 16 residues long. Germline V gives CDR1 SGHDT, CDR2 YYEEEE. The DNA of the CDR3 is TGTGCCAGCAGCTTGGTTGGACAGGGTAGGTACACTGAAGCTTTCTTT. Translated, it gives CASSLVGQGRYTEAFF.

This clone was counted once. The gene calls are TRBV13 and TRBJ2-5; a weak D match, TRBD2 (6 bases). The V end lost 5 bases, the J end lost 2 bases, and 15 bases lay between the germline ends. The CDR3 contains 15 residues. CDR1 and CDR2 from the germline V gene are PRHDT and FYEKMQ (reference sequence). The CDR3 DNA sequence: TGTGCCAGCAGCGCACCCGGGAGCGGACAAGAGACCCAGTACTTC. Amino acids: CASSAPGSGQETQYF.

This clone has only a few counts. The chain has TRBV7-9 and TRBJ1-6; TRBD1 might be the D (6 bases). Trimming took 8 bases from V and 8 from J, leaving 25 bases between them. The CDR3 has 17 amino acids. Germline values: CDR1 SEHNR, CDR2 FQNEAQ (reference sequence). CDR3 nucleotides: TGTGCCAGCGGACCGGGAGGATCGGGGGGCCCTCATTCACCCCTCCACTTT. Protein: CASGPGGSGGPHSPLHF.

This chain uses TRBV28 with TRBJ2-7, with 9 positions matching TRBD1. This CDR3 contains 15 residues. Germline V gives CDR1 MDHEN, CDR2 SYDVKM. Trimming at V came to 3 bases and at J to 6 bases, leaving 9 bases not matched to a gene. The CDR3: CASSLKWTGDLEQYF. In nucleotides, the CDR3 is TGTGCCAGCAGTTTGAAATGGACAGGGGACCTCGAGCAGTACTTC.

The chain couples TRBV28 to TRBJ2-4, with TRBD2 matching over 7 bases. CDR1 is MDHEN, CDR2 SYDVKM, per germline. This CDR3 has 16 amino acids. V lost 4 bases to trimming and J lost 0 bases; unmatched junction nucleotides: 6. In nucleotides, the CDR3 is TGTGCCAGCAGTTCGGGGACTACCTTAGCCAAAAACATTCAGTACTTC. This codes for CASSSGTTLAKNIQYF.

The chain recombines TRBV11-1 with TRBJ1-1, with 8 bases identical to TRBD1. CDR1 SGHAT and CDR2 FQDESV come from the germline V gene (reference sequence). Trimming cost V 0 bases and J 1 base; bases outside gene matches: 7. This CDR3 is 17 amino acids long. The CDR3 here is CASSLAGSGGPNTEAFF. CDR3 nucleotide sequence: TGTGCCAGCAGCTTAGCGGGCTCAGGGGGCCCGAACACTGAAGCTTTCTTT.

This chain connects TRBV4-1 to TRBJ2-1, with a tentative D call TRBD2 (6 bases). Germline V lookup: CDR1 MGHRA, CDR2 YSYEKL. This CDR3 has 13 residues. The ends were cut back, 8 bases at V and 2 bases at J, with 10 bases in the middle. The CDR3 loop reads CASSGEPYNEQFF. The CDR3 DNA reads TGCGCCAGCTCGGGAGAACCCTACAATGAGCAGTTCTTC.

A note on this clone: Other DNA sequences in this specimen translate into the identical CDR3. The genes are TRBV28 and TRBJ2-2; tentative D call: TRBD1 (6 bases). The CDR3 is made up of 14 amino acids. The germline V gene encodes CDR1 MDHEN and CDR2 SYDVKM. V lost 6 bases and J lost 2, with 10 bases in between. CDR3 nucleotide sequence: TGTGCCAGCAGCTTGACAGGAAACACCGGGGAGCTGTTTTTT. This codes for CASSLTGNTGELFF. The full variable domain, rest sourced from reference TRBV28 and TRBJ2-2, is DVKVTQSSRYLVKRTGEKVFLECVQDMDHENMFWYRQDPGLGLRLIYFSYDVKMKEKGDIPEGYSVSREKKERFSLILESASTNQTSMYLCASSLTGNTGELFFGEGSRLTVL.

This rearrangement joins TRBV30 to TRBJ2-7; TRBD1 is a possible D gene (6 bases). This CDR3 has 10 residues. The V gene's germline CDR1 is GTSNPN and CDR2 SVGIG (reference sequence). Trimming removed 4 bases from V and 7 bases from J, with 8 bases in between. The CDR3 DNA reads TGTGCCTGGACTACAGGGGAGCAGTACTTC. This codes for CAWTTGEQYF.

The gene calls are TRBV5-1 and TRBJ1-6; 7 bases fit TRBD1. The ends lost 5 bases at V and 5 bases at J; junction bases unmatched: 13. This CDR3 region has 17 residues. The V gene's germline CDR1 is SGHRS and CDR2 YFSETQ. CDR3 residues: CASRSSRDSLDNSPLHF. The CDR3 nucleotides read TGCGCCAGCAGATCCAGCCGGGACAGCCTCGATAATTCACCCCTCCACTTT.

The rearrangement uses TRBV5-1 and TRBJ1-1; 7 nucleotides line up with TRBD1. Germline CDR1 is SGHRS and CDR2 is YFSETQ. The CDR3 runs to 14 residues. With V trimmed by 2 bases and J by 5 bases, 6 bases remained unmatched. CDR3 coding DNA: TGCGCCAGCAGCTTTCAGGGGGATAGGACTGAAGCTTTCTTT. This codes for CASSFQGDRTEAFF.

This clone was recorded only once. The chain is built from TRBV4-3 and TRBJ2-7; TRBD1 matches 8 bases. The J segment lost 1 base and the V segment lost 3 bases, leaving 8 bases of the junction unmatched. The germline gives CDR1 LGHNA, CDR2 YSLEER. CDR3 length equals 16 residues. CDR3 in amino acids: CASSHSMTGESYEQYF. Here the CDR3 DNA reads TGCGCCAGCAGCCATTCCATGACAGGGGAGTCCTACGAGCAGTACTTC.

This clone appeared a few times. The chain recombines TRBV30 with TRBJ1-5; D may be TRBD1 (6 bases). Per germline, CDR1 GTSNPN and CDR2 SVGIG (reference sequence). V was cut by 8 bases and J by 5 bases, with 19 bases left in between. The CDR3 has 14 residues. CDR3 sequence reads: CAASRGATDQPQHF. The CDR3 DNA reads TGTGCCGCAAGCCGGGGGGCGACGGATCAGCCCCAGCATTTT.